The clone carrying this T cell receptor (beta chain) has ten or more counts. Its antigen is unknown. The ends lost 4 bases at V and 4 bases at J; junction bases unmatched: 6. The CDR3 runs to 15 residues. Germline CDR1 reads SGHRS; CDR2 reads YFSETQ. The authors made cDNA by 5'RACE with 10-nucleotide random UMIs. Using its own MiXCR run on the 5' RACE reads, TCRdb lists one record per CDR3 protein. The sample records tens of thousands of distinct CDR3 sequences, roughly 4.4% being singletons. Unsorted libraries were prepared from 2 million PBMCs held at -80 C. This sample is part of a study of neurological immune-mediated disorders. Regarding the study as a whole: Phylogenetic grouping assigned the repertoires of 18 of 34 multiple sclerosis patients to one related-CDR3 cluster, which constitutes a possible signature.

The sample comprised PBMCs. The chain links TRBV5-1 to TRBJ2-5; TRBD1 matches at 11 bases. The sequence derives from a woman between 65 and 79 years old with multiple sclerosis. Written as DNA, the CDR3 is TGCGCCAGCAGCATACGGACAGGGGGCTTAGAGACCCAGTACTTC. Amino acids: CASSIRTGGLETQYF.